This T cell receptor beta chain was retrieved from a study of T cell repertoires in cytomegalovirus infection. For the study at large: Alongside well-studied HLA-B-restricted CMV epitopes, recently identified HLA-C-restricted CMV epitopes were also used.

MiXCR, run by TCRdb on the reads, gives a single entry per CDR3 protein. The top ten clones hold 20% of a sample with about 340,000 distinct CDR3 sequences, 29% of them seen once. Per germline, CDR1 SEHNR and CDR2 FQNEAQ (reference sequence). The V and J ends lost 10 bases and 4 bases respectively, with 14 bases between them. This CDR3 is 13 amino acids long. This clonotype was found a few times. The antigen is unknown. General study findings and limits: Dominating the ex vivo response were HLA-C-restricted CMV-specific TCR beta clonotypes.

The receptor's source is a human donor in good health (CMV status not recorded). Some clones in this sample may be carry-over from other donors' samples. The gene calls are TRBV7-9 and TRBJ1-3; D gene uncertain. Sequenced here: cultured PBMCs, sampled from culture after CMV antigen stimulation. The CDR3 protein is CATAGPTGNTIYF. The CDR3 bases are TGTGCCACCGCCGGCCCTACAGGAAACACCATATATTTT.